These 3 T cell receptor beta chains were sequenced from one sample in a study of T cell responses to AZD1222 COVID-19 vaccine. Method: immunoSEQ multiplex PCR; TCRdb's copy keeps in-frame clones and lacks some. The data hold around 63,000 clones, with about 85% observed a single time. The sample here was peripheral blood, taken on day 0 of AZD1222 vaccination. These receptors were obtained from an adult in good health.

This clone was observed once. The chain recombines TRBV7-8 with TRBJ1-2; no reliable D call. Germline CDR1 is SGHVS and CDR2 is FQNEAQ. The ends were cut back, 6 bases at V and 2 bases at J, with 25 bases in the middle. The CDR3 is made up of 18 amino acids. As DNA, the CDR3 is TGTGCCAGCAGTCTCGTAGGGCAGGCGAAGATCCCAAACTATGGCTACACCTTC. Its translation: CASSLVGQAKIPNYGYTF.

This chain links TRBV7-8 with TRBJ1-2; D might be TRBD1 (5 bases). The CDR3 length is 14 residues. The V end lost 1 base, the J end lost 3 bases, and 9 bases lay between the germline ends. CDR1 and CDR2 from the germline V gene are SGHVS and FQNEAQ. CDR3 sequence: CASSLVGGYYGYTF. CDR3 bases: TGTGCCAGCAGCTTAGTGGGGGGGTACTATGGCTACACCTTC.

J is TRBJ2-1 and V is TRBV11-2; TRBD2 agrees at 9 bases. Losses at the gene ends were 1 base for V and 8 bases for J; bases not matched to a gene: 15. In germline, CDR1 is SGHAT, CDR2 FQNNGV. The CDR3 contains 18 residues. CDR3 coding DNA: TGTGCCAGCAGCTTAGCCCCCATAGCGGGGGCCACTTTGGATGAGCAGTTCTTC. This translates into CASSLAPIAGATLDEQFF.